The rows below give T cell receptor beta chains drawn from one sample of a study of T-cell reconstitution after alpha-beta-depleted transplantation in children. TCRdb analysed the PCR reads with MiXCR anew, one entry per CDR3 protein. Of hundreds of thousands of distinct CDR3 sequences listed, roughly a tenth were seen once; the top ten hold about 4.2%. Specimen: PBMCs from the stem cell graft donor, collected from the stem cell graft. These receptors all come from a human donor who donated a stem cell graft to a child with acute myeloid leukemia. Both conserved end residues are part of each CDR3. The D gene is left open where the match is weak. Clone size appears in some rows only: once, few, many, or a class for an expanded clone.

clone_size j_call d_call v_call cdr3_aa cdr3_nt
few TRBJ2-2 NA TRBV20-1 CSASSRGRDTGELFF TGCAGTGCTAGTTCTCGGGGTCGCGACACCGGGGAGCTGTTTTTT
NA TRBJ2-1 TRBD2 TRBV15 CATSRVGGNEQFF TGTGCCACCAGCAGAGTCGGGGGGAATGAGCAGTTCTTC
NA TRBJ1-1 TRBD1 TRBV12-3/TRBV12-4 CASSLSAPGTGRTEAFF TGTGCCAGCAGTTTATCGGCCCCGGGGACAGGGAGAACTGAAGCTTTCTTT
many TRBJ2-2 NA TRBV7-9 CASSWGDGELFF TGTGCCAGCAGTTGGGGGGACGGGGAGCTGTTTTTT
few TRBJ1-2 NA TRBV20-1 CSAKPTGSGFNYGYTF TGCAGTGCGAAACCTACAGGGTCTGGCTTTAACTATGGCTACACCTTC
NA TRBJ2-1 NA TRBV6-1 CASAKGGGYNEQFF TGTGCCAGCGCAAAAGGGGGGGGTTACAATGAGCAGTTCTTC
few TRBJ2-7 NA TRBV9 CASSFGAWTEEQYF TGTGCCAGCAGCTTTGGGGCGTGGACGGAGGAGCAGTACTTC
NA TRBJ1-5 NA TRBV28 CASTRYSNQPQHF TGTGCCAGCACCAGGTATAGCAATCAGCCCCAGCATTTT
few TRBJ2-7 NA TRBV9 CASSVGLLTPNSYEQYF TGTGCCAGCAGCGTAGGCCTCCTAACCCCCAACTCCTACGAGCAGTACTTC
few TRBJ1-2 NA TRBV7-9 CASSSGPPYGPGYTF TGTGCCAGCAGCTCCGGGCCCCCTTACGGACCTGGCTACACCTTC
few TRBJ2-7 TRBD1 TRBV27 CASRRQGLREQYF TGTGCCAGCAGGAGACAGGGATTGCGCGAGCAGTACTTC
many TRBJ2-7 NA TRBV20-1 CSARDPGGGKTYEQYF TGCAGTGCTAGAGATCCCGGGGGCGGGAAAACCTACGAGCAGTACTTC
many TRBJ1-4 NA TRBV15 CATSRDPPVANEKLFF TGTGCCACCAGCAGAGATCCCCCGGTGGCTAATGAAAAACTGTTTTTT
NA TRBJ2-2 NA TRBV14 CASSQVYTGELFF TGTGCCAGCAGCCAAGTCTACACCGGGGAGCTGTTTTTT
many TRBJ1-1 NA TRBV4-2 CASSQQSTNTEAFF TGTGCCAGCAGCCAACAAAGCACGAACACTGAAGCTTTCTTT
many TRBJ2-7 NA TRBV12-3/TRBV12-4 CASGRRGSSYEQYF TGTGCCAGCGGCCGTAGGGGCAGCTCCTACGAGCAGTACTTC
many TRBJ2-3 NA TRBV28 CASRTGKSTDTQYF TGTGCCAGCCGTACAGGGAAGAGCACAGATACGCAGTATTTT
many TRBJ1-1 NA TRBV12-3/TRBV12-4 CASSLGTHTEAFF TGTGCCAGCAGTTTGGGCACACACACTGAAGCTTTCTTT
many TRBJ2-5 TRBD2 TRBV7-8 CASSRLAYETQYF TGTGCCAGCAGTCGACTAGCGTACGAGACCCAGTACTTC
NA TRBJ2-7 NA TRBV9 CASTPRPGGSYEQYF TGTGCCAGCACCCCCCGGCCGGGCGGGTCCTACGAGCAGTACTTC
many TRBJ2-5 NA TRBV6-1 CASTVVRGSETQYF TGTGCCAGCACGGTTGTTAGGGGGTCAGAGACCCAGTACTTC
NA TRBJ2-5 NA TRBV7-8 CASSSRDLRRGQYF TGTGCCAGCAGTTCCCGGGACCTCAGGAGGGGCCAGTACTTC
few TRBJ2-5 TRBD2 TRBV3-1 CASSPGLAGRFETQYF TGTGCCAGCAGCCCCGGACTAGCGGGACGGTTCGAGACCCAGTACTTC
NA TRBJ2-7 TRBD2 TRBV6-4 CASSDRKLAGKVYEQYF TGTGCCAGCAGTGACCGAAAACTAGCGGGGAAGGTATACGAGCAGTACTTC
NA TRBJ1-1 TRBD1 TRBV7-9 CASTPNPGGTEAFF TGTGCCAGCACTCCTAACCCAGGGGGCACTGAAGCTTTCTTT
NA TRBJ1-1 TRBD1 TRBV27 CASSFYRGKGNTEAFF TGTGCCAGCAGTTTTTACAGGGGGAAGGGGAACACTGAAGCTTTCTTT
NA TRBJ2-3 NA TRBV12-3/TRBV12-4 CASSLMGLPSTDTQYF TGTGCCAGCAGTTTAATGGGACTCCCAAGCACAGATACGCAGTATTTT
few TRBJ2-1 NA TRBV29-1 CSAQTTQGMGQFF TGCAGCGCGCAGACGACACAGGGAATGGGGCAGTTCTTC
NA TRBJ1-5 NA TRBV20-1 CSARVRGPDQPQHF TGCAGTGCTAGAGTACGAGGGCCGGATCAGCCCCAGCATTTT
few TRBJ1-2 TRBD1 TRBV6-1 CASRTTGGHYGYTF TGTGCCAGCAGAACGACAGGGGGCCACTATGGCTACACCTTC
many TRBJ2-1 NA TRBV7-3 CASSLNPPYNEQFF TGTGCCAGCAGCTTAAACCCACCCTACAATGAGCAGTTCTTC
NA TRBJ2-7 NA TRBV11-2 CASSSRDRPPYEQYF TGTGCCAGCAGCTCCCGAGACAGGCCTCCCTACGAGCAGTACTTC
many TRBJ2-6 NA TRBV6-2/TRBV6-3 CASSYRGAGANVLTF TGTGCCAGCAGTTATAGGGGCGCCGGGGCCAACGTCCTGACTTTC
few TRBJ2-1 TRBD2 TRBV12-3/TRBV12-4 CASSSLAGALNEQFF TGTGCCAGCAGTTCCCTAGCGGGAGCCCTCAATGAGCAGTTCTTC
NA TRBJ2-7 NA TRBV5-1 CASSFGGRGYEQYF TGCGCCAGCAGCTTCGGGGGGCGCGGCTACGAGCAGTACTTC
NA TRBJ1-4 TRBD1 TRBV9 CASSGPGQLNEKLFF TGTGCCAGCAGCGGCCCGGGACAGCTTAATGAAAAACTGTTTTTT
many TRBJ2-3 TRBD2 TRBV6-2/TRBV6-3 CASSPSGSRTDTQYF TGTGCCAGCAGCCCCAGCGGGAGTCGGACAGATACGCAGTATTTT
many TRBJ2-1 NA TRBV7-9 CASSLIRSTYNEQFF TGTGCCAGCAGCTTAATCCGGTCAACCTACAATGAGCAGTTCTTC
many TRBJ2-5 NA TRBV3-1 CASSQVEGGTQYF TGTGCCAGCAGCCAAGTGGAAGGTGGGACCCAGTACTTC
few TRBJ2-1 NA TRBV20-1 CSAFFGGIKLDEQFF TGCAGTGCTTTCTTTGGGGGCATTAAACTCGATGAGCAGTTCTTC
few TRBJ2-5 NA TRBV6-1 CASRSGGSGQETQYF TGTGCCAGCAGATCAGGGGGGTCGGGCCAAGAGACCCAGTACTTC
NA TRBJ1-1 NA TRBV7-2 CASSLVGGREGAFF TGTGCCAGCAGCTTGGTTGGGGGAAGAGAGGGAGCTTTCTTT
few TRBJ2-7 NA TRBV12-3/TRBV12-4 CASSYGPSSYEQYF TGTGCCAGCAGTTACGGGCCGAGCTCCTACGAGCAGTACTTC
many TRBJ2-7 NA TRBV20-1 CSARDSVGTSYF TGCAGTGCTAGAGATTCGGTGGGAACCTCGTACTTC
NA TRBJ2-7 TRBD1 TRBV7-2 CASSARDRGTYEQYF TGTGCCAGCAGCGCTCGGGACAGGGGGACCTACGAGCAGTACTTC
many TRBJ2-1 TRBD2 TRBV6-4 CASSDGTSGYNEQFF TGTGCCAGCAGTGACGGGACTAGCGGGTACAATGAGCAGTTCTTC
few TRBJ2-7 TRBD2 TRBV7-2 CASSPRSGRAGHEQYF TGTGCCAGCAGTCCCCGTAGCGGGAGGGCCGGGCACGAGCAGTACTTC
NA TRBJ1-5 TRBD1 TRBV28 CASSPGTAISQPQHF TGTGCCAGCAGTCCCGGGACAGCGATTTCACAGCCCCAGCATTTT
many TRBJ2-1 NA TRBV10-3 CAISESQRPQQFF TGTGCCATCAGTGAGAGTCAAAGACCCCAGCAGTTCTTC
many TRBJ2-7 TRBD1 TRBV7-9 CASSLARQGTGEQYF TGTGCCAGCAGCTTAGCGAGACAGGGTACAGGCGAGCAGTACTTC
few TRBJ2-7 NA TRBV6-2/TRBV6-3 CASSDSATGQYF TGTGCCAGCAGTGACTCCGCTACGGGGCAGTACTTC
few TRBJ2-2 NA TRBV7-9 CASSYVATNTGELFF TGTGCCAGCAGCTATGTGGCGACGAACACCGGGGAGCTGTTTTTT
many TRBJ2-7 TRBD2 TRBV20-1 CSAREATSGRVKFGEQYF TGCAGTGCTAGAGAGGCTACTAGCGGGAGGGTGAAGTTCGGCGAGCAGTACTTC